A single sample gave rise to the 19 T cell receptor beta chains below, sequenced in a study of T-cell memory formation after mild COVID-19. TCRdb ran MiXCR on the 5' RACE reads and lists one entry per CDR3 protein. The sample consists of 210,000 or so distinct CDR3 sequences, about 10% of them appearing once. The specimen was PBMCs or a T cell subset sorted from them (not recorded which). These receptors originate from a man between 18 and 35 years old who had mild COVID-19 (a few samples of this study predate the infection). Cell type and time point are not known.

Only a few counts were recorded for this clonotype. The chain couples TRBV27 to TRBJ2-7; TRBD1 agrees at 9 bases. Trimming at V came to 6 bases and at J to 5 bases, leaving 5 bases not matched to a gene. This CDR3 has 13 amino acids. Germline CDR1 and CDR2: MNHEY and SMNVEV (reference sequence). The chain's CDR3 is CASRPTGGNEQYF. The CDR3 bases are TGTGCCAGCAGACCCACAGGGGGCAACGAGCAGTACTTC.

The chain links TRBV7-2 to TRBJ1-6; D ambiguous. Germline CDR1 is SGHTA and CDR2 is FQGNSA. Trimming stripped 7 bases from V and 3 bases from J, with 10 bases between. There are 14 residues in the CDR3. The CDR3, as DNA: TGTGCCAGCACCAAGGGAGACTATAATTCACCCCTCCACTTT. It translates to CASTKGDYNSPLHF.

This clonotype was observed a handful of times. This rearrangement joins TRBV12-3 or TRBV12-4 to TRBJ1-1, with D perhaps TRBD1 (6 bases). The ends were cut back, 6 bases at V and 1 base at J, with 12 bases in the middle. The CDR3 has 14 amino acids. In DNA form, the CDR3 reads TGTGCCAGCAGCGGGACATCACGGAACACTGAAGCTTTCTTT. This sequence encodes CASSGTSRNTEAFF.

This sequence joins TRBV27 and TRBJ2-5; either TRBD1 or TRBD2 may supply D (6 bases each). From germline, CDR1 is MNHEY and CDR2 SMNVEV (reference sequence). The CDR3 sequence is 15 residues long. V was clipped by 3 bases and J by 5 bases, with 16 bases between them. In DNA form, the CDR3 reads TGTGCCAGCAGTTTCCTCTTAGGGGGGCTCGAGACCCAGTACTTC. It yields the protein CASSFLLGGLETQYF.

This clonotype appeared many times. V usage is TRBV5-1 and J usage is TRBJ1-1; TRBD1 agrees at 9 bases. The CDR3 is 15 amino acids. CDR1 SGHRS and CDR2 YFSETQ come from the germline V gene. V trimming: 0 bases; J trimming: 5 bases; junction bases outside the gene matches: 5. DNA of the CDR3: TGCGCCAGCAGCTTGGCCGGGACAGGGCTTACTGAAGCTTTCTTT. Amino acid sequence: CASSLAGTGLTEAFF.

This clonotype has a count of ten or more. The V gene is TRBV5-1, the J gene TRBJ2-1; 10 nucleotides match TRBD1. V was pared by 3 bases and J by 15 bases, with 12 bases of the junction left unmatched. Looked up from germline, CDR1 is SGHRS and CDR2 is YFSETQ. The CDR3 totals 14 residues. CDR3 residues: CASSSKPGQGLPFF. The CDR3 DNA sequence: TGCGCCAGCAGCTCCAAACCGGGACAGGGGTTGCCGTTCTTC.

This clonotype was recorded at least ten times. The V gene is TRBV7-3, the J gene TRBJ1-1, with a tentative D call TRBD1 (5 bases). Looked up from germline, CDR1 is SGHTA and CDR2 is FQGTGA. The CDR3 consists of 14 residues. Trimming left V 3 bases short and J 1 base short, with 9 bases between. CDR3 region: CASSFQGTNTEAFF. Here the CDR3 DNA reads TGTGCCAGCAGCTTCCAGGGAACGAACACTGAAGCTTTCTTT.

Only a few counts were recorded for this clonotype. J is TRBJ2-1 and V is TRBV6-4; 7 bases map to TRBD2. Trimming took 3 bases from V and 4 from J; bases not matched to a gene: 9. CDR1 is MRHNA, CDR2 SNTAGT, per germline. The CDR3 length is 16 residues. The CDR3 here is CASSESGQRGYNEQFF. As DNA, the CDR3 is TGTGCCAGCAGTGAGTCCGGCCAGCGGGGATACAATGAGCAGTTCTTC.

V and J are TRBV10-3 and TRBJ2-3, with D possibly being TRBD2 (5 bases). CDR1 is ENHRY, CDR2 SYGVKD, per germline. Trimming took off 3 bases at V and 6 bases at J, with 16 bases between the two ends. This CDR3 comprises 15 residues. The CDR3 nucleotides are TGTGCCATCAGTGACGTACGGGGTGTGTGGGATACGCAGTATTTT. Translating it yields CAISDVRGVWDTQYF.

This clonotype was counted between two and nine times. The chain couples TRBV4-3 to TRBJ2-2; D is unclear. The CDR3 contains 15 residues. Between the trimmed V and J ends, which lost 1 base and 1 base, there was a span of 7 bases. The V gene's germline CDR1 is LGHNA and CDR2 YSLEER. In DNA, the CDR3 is TGCGCCAGCAGCCAAGGGGCAGGGAACACCGGGGAGCTGTTTTTT. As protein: CASSQGAGNTGELFF.

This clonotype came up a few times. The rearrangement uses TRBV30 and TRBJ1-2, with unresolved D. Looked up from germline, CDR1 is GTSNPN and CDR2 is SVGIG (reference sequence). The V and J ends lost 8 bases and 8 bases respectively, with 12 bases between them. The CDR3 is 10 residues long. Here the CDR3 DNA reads TGTGCCCAAATGGGAAGAGGCTACACCTTC. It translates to CAQMGRGYTF.

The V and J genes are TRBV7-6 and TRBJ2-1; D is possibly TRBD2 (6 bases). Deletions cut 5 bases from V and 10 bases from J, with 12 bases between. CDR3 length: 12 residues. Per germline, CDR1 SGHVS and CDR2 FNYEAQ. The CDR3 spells CASSRGSTEQFF. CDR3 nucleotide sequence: TGTGCCAGCAGCCGGGGGAGCACCGAGCAGTTCTTC.

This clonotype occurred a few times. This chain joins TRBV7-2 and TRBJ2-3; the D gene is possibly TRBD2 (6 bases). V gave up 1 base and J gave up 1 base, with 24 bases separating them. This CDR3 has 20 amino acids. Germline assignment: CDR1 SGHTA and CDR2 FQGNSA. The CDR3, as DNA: TGTGCCAGCAGCTTAGATTCCATAAGCCGGGGGAGATGGGGCACAGATACGCAGTATTTT. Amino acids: CASSLDSISRGRWGTDTQYF.

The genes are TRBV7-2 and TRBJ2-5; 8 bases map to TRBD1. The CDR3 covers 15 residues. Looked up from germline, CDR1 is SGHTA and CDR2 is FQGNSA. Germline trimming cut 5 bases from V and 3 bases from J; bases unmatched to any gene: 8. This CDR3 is CASSQRQGREETQYF. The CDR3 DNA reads TGTGCCAGCAGCCAGAGACAGGGGCGAGAAGAGACCCAGTACTTC.

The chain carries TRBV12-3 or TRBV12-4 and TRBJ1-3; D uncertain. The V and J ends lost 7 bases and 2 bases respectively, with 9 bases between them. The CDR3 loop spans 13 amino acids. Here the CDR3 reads CASNFSPGNTIYF. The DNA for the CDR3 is TGTGCCAGCAACTTCTCGCCTGGAAACACCATATATTTT.

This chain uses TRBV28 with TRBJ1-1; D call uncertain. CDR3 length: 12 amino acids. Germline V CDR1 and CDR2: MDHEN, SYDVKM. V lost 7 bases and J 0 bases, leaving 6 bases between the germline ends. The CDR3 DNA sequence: TGTGCCAGCACCCAGGTGAACACTGAAGCTTTCTTT. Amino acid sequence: CASTQVNTEAFF.

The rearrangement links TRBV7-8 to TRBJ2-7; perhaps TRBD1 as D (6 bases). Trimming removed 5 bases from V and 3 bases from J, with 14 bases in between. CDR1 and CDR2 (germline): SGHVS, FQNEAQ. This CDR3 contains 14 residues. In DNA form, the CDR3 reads TGTGCCAGCAGCCGCTCCGGGACACACTACGAGCAGTACTTC. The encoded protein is CASSRSGTHYEQYF. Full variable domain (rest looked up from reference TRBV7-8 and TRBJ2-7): GAGVSQSPRYKVAKRGQDVALRCDPISGHVSLFWYQQALGQGPEFLTYFQNEAQLDKSGLPSDRFFAERPEGSVSTLKIQRTQQEDSAVYLCASSRSGTHYEQYFGPGTRLTVT.

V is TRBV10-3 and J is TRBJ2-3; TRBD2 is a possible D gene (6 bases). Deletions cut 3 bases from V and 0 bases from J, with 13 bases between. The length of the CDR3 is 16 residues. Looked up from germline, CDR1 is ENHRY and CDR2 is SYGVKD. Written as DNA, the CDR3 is TGTGCCATCAGTGACCCGGGGCGGGATAGCACAGATACGCAGTATTTT. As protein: CAISDPGRDSTDTQYF.

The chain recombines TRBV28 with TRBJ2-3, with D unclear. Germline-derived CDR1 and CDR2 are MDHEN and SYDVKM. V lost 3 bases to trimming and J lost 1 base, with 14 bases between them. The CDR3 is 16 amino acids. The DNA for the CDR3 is TGTGCCAGCAGTTTTACTACACGATCGGGCACAGATACGCAGTATTTT. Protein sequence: CASSFTTRSGTDTQYF.